A selection of T cell receptor beta chains follows, all from one sample in a study of blood T cell repertoires in COVID-19. Sequenced by immunoSEQ multiplex PCR; TCRdb stores in-frame clones only, minus some. The sample lists roughly 230,000 clones, about 93% occurring once. Material for sequencing was peripheral blood. All receptors derive from a man aged 25 to 40 with COVID-19, enrolled during active disease. Both conserved end residues are part of each CDR3. A D gene is named only where the DNA matches it firmly. Only some rows state a clone size, as once, few, many or a class for expanded clones.

J gene | D gene | V gene | clone size | CDR3 protein | CDR3 DNA
TRBJ2-7 | TRBD1 | TRBV30 | NA | CAWSSPGTGMEYF | TGTGCCTGGAGTTCGCCCGGGACAGGGATGGAGTACTTC
TRBJ1-2 | NA | TRBV5-6 | NA | CASSLGQGVGYGYTF | TGTGCCAGCAGCTTAGGGCAGGGCGTGGGGTATGGCTACACCTTC
TRBJ2-7 | NA | TRBV6-6 | NA | CASRRDREQYF | TGTGCCAGCAGGAGAGACAGGGAGCAGTACTTC
TRBJ1-6 | NA | TRBV5-4 | NA | CASSSKGQYNSPLHF | TGTGCCAGCAGCTCGAAGGGGCAATATAATTCACCCCTCCACTTT
TRBJ2-7 | TRBD1 | TRBV10-2 | NA | CASKQGKSYEQYF | TGCGCCAGCAAACAGGGGAAATCCTACGAGCAGTACTTC
TRBJ1-3 | NA | TRBV7-2 | NA | CASSLDTVRNTIYF | TGTGCCAGCAGCTTAGACACAGTTCGAAACACCATATATTTT
TRBJ2-7 | TRBD2 | TRBV5-5 | NA | CASSFGLAGGNPYEQYF | TGTGCCAGCAGCTTTGGACTAGCGGGGGGGAATCCCTACGAGCAGTACTTC
TRBJ2-7 | NA | TRBV5-5 | NA | CASSSGLPPGVGQYF | TGTGCCAGCAGCTCTGGACTACCCCCTGGCGTAGGGCAGTACTTC
TRBJ2-5 | NA | TRBV5-4 | NA | CASSLGQGQETQYF | TGTGCCAGCAGCTTGGGGCAGGGTCAAGAGACCCAGTACTTC
TRBJ1-5 | TRBD1 | TRBV30 | NA | CAWDRGLRNQPQHF | TGTGCCTGGGACAGGGGGCTTCGCAATCAGCCCCAGCATTTT
TRBJ1-1 | NA | TRBV18 | NA | CASSLTQNTEAFF | TGTGCCAGCTCACTAACTCAGAACACTGAAGCTTTCTTT
TRBJ1-5 | TRBD1 | TRBV2 | NA | CASSNQGQPNQPQHF | TGTGCCAGCAGCAACCAGGGACAGCCCAATCAGCCCCAGCATTTT
TRBJ1-5 | TRBD1 | TRBV10-2 | NA | CASSPTRQGNQPQHF | TGCGCCAGCAGCCCCACGCGACAGGGGAATCAGCCCCAGCATTTT
TRBJ2-7 | NA | TRBV5-1 | once | CASSPAAGGPYEQYF | TGCGCCAGCAGCCCGGCGGCGGGTGGGCCCTACGAGCAGTACTTC
TRBJ1-2 | TRBD1 | TRBV6-5 | NA | CASSPGTGRLYGYTF | TGTGCCAGCAGCCCAGGGACAGGGCGCCTCTATGGCTACACCTTC
TRBJ2-5 | NA | TRBV20-1 | NA | CSAKLGETQYF | TGCAGTGCTAAGCTGGGCGAGACCCAGTACTTC
TRBJ2-7 | NA | TRBV5-6 | NA | CASSSPGDSYYEQYF | TGTGCCAGCAGCTCCCCGGGGGACAGTTACTACGAGCAGTACTTC
TRBJ1-2 | TRBD1 | TRBV6-5 | NA | CASSSSDRGRRGYTF | TGTGCCAGCAGCTCGTCCGACAGGGGCCGACGTGGCTACACCTTC
TRBJ1-6 | NA | TRBV6-5 | NA | CASSPGTPKTPLHF | TGTGCCAGCAGCCCCGGGACTCCCAAGACACCCCTCCACTTT
TRBJ1-1 | TRBD1 | TRBV28 | NA | CASCPPAGTVYTEAFF | TGTGCCAGCTGTCCCCCCGCCGGGACAGTTTACACTGAAGCTTTCTTT
TRBJ2-5 | TRBD1 | TRBV4-1 | NA | CASSLTPGQGTETQYF | TGCGCCAGCAGCCTTACCCCGGGACAGGGCACAGAGACCCAGTACTTC
TRBJ2-7 | TRBD1 | TRBV2 | NA | CASSGGQGTYEQYF | TGTGCCAGCAGTGGGGGACAGGGTACCTACGAGCAGTACTTC
TRBJ1-3 | NA | TRBV7-2 | once | CASSLGQPGNTIYF | TGTGCCAGCAGCTTAGGACAGCCTGGAAACACCATATATTTT
TRBJ2-7 | NA | TRBV4-1 | NA | CASSQVGGTYEQYF | TGCGCCAGCAGCCAAGTCGGGGGAACCTACGAGCAGTACTTC
TRBJ1-5 | TRBD1 | TRBV19 | NA | CARIIDRDNQPQHF | TGTGCCAGGATAATAGACAGGGACAATCAGCCCCAGCATTTT
TRBJ1-2 | NA | TRBV27 | NA | CASSLQGPSYGYTF | TGTGCCAGCAGTTTACAGGGGCCTAGCTATGGCTACACCTTC
TRBJ2-1 | NA | TRBV30 | NA | CAWSGGGPNEQFF | TGTGCCTGGAGTGGGGGGGGCCCTAATGAGCAGTTCTTC
TRBJ1-2 | NA | TRBV2 | NA | CASSDAGGEGFYGYTF | TGTGCCAGCAGTGACGCGGGGGGGGAGGGCTTCTATGGCTACACCTTC
TRBJ1-3 | NA | TRBV25-1 | NA | CASSLPGNTIYF | TGTGCCAGCAGTCTCCCTGGAAACACCATATATTTT
TRBJ1-6 | NA | TRBV7-9 | NA | CASSLGGLNSPLHF | TGTGCCAGCAGCTTGGGGGGATTAAATTCACCCCTCCACTTT
TRBJ1-1 | NA | TRBV19 | NA | CASTDMAETEAFF | TGTGCCAGTACCGACATGGCCGAGACTGAAGCTTTCTTT
TRBJ2-3 | NA | TRBV6-4 | NA | CASKRGGGTDTQYF | TGTGCCAGCAAACGAGGGGGAGGCACAGATACGCAGTATTTT
TRBJ1-5 | NA | TRBV7-9 | NA | CASSLAAGVWSQPQHF | TGTGCCAGCAGCTTAGCGGCGGGTGTCTGGAGCCAGCCCCAGCATTTT
TRBJ1-4 | NA | TRBV28 | NA | CASRVTGLGNEKLFF | TGTGCCAGCAGGGTAACAGGGCTTGGTAATGAAAAACTGTTTTTT
TRBJ2-5 | NA | TRBV2 | NA | CASGRDLRETQYF | TGTGCCAGCGGTCGGGATTTGCGGGAGACCCAGTACTTC
TRBJ2-7 | TRBD2 | TRBV19 | NA | CASSSPTSGGAYEQYF | TGTGCCAGTAGTTCGCCGACTAGCGGGGGGGCGTACGAGCAGTACTTC
TRBJ2-3 | NA | TRBV9 | once | CASSVGIVNTDTQYF | TGTGCCAGCAGCGTAGGAATAGTCAACACAGATACGCAGTATTTT
TRBJ1-1 | NA | TRBV10-2 | once | CASSEGQPGVDTEAFF | TGCGCCAGCAGTGAGGGACAGCCCGGCGTTGACACTGAAGCTTTCTTT
TRBJ1-5 | NA | TRBV6-1 | NA | CASSVRGAGFSNQPQHF | TGTGCCAGCAGTGTCAGGGGCGCAGGGTTTAGCAATCAGCCCCAGCATTTT
TRBJ2-3 | NA | TRBV9 | NA | CASSQGASSSTDTQYF | TGTGCCAGCAGCCAAGGGGCCAGTTCTAGCACAGATACGCAGTATTTT